Listed here are 14 T cell receptor beta chains from one sample, sequenced in a study of OX40 agonist ivuxolimab in advanced cancers. Sequencing was performed with immunoSEQ multiplex PCR; in TCRdb, only in-frame clones are kept and a portion is missing. The sample contains 45,000 to 55,000 clones, approximately 85% of which appear only once. This sample comprised CD4+ or CD8+ T cells sorted from blood, obtained in a trial of the OX40 agonist ivuxolimab. The origin of the receptors is an adult with an advanced solid tumor such as melanoma, head and neck, liver or kidney cancer.

The rearrangement links TRBV29-1 to TRBJ1-2, with unresolved D. Trimming took off 0 bases at V and 7 bases at J, with 12 bases between the two ends. Germline-derived CDR1 and CDR2 are SQVTM and ANQGSEA. CDR3 length: 13 residues. CDR3 region: CSVEDPLDSGYTF. The CDR3 DNA follows: TGCAGCGTTGAAGATCCCTTGGATTCTGGCTACACCTTC.

The chain couples TRBV2 to TRBJ2-1; 7 bases are shared with TRBD1. V trimming: 4 bases; J trimming: 3 bases; junction bases outside the gene matches: 12. The germline V gene has CDR1 SNHLY and CDR2 FYNNEI. CDR3 length equals 17 residues. Here the CDR3 reads CASSGRPGTVSYNEQFF. The CDR3 region has the DNA TGTGCCAGCAGTGGCCGCCCCGGGACAGTGAGCTACAATGAGCAGTTCTTC. The whole variable domain, remainder taken from reference TRBV2 and TRBJ2-1, is EPEVTQTPSHQVTQMGQEVILRCVPISNHLYFYWYRQILGQKVEFLVSFYNNEISEKSEIFDDQFSVERPDGSNFTLKIRSTKLEDSAMYFCASSGRPGTVSYNEQFFGPGTRLTVL.

This sequence joins TRBV19 and TRBJ2-3; 8 bases are shared with TRBD1. Trimming at V came to 7 bases and at J to 1 base, leaving 7 bases not matched to a gene. The length of the CDR3 is 15 residues. Germline V gene sequence: CDR1 LNHDA, CDR2 SQIVND (reference sequence). The CDR3 nucleotides are TGTGCCAGTACCGAGGGACAGGTCGGCACAGATACGCAGTATTTT. As protein: CASTEGQVGTDTQYF.

The V and J genes are TRBV18 and TRBJ2-1, with 9 bases that match TRBD2. The CDR3 loop spans 19 amino acids. The V segment lost 3 bases and the J segment 4 bases; nucleotides outside the gene matches: 16. CDR1 and CDR2 from the germline V gene are KGHSH and LQKENI. The CDR3, as DNA: TGTGCCAGCTCACCGAGGCCAGGGGTAGCGGGAGACCCTTACAATGAGCAGTTCTTC. Translated: CASSPRPGVAGDPYNEQFF.

The CDR3 sequence: CASRIGDTGAYEQYF. The CDR3 bases are TGTGCCAGCAGAATAGGAGATACAGGAGCCTACGAGCAGTACTTC. The chain joins TRBV7-2 to TRBJ2-7, with D perhaps matching TRBD1 (5 bases). V gave up 6 bases and J gave up 2 bases, with 17 bases separating them. Germline CDR1 and CDR2: SGHTA and FQGNSA. This CDR3 spans 15 amino acids.

The count of this clone is one. The DNA for the CDR3 is TGTGCCAGTAGTACGACAGGGTACTCACCCCTCCACTTT. Encoded protein: CASSTTGYSPLHF. The chain links TRBV19 to TRBJ1-6; TRBD1 matches at 7 bases. The V and J ends lost 4 bases and 10 bases, in that order; junction bases with no gene match: 4. Germline CDR1 and CDR2: LNHDA and SQIVND (reference sequence). This CDR3 region has 13 residues. Using reference TRBV19 and TRBJ1-6 for the parts outside the CDR3, the full variable domain is DGGITQSPKYLFRKEGQNVTLSCEQNLNHDAMYWYRQDPGQGLRLIYYSQIVNDFQKGDIAEGYSVSREKKESFPLTVTSAQKNPTAFYLCASSTTGYSPLHFGNGTRLTVT.

This clone has more than one count but fewer than ten. V is TRBV19 and J is TRBJ1-5, with D tentatively TRBD1 (6 bases). Germline-derived CDR1 and CDR2 are LNHDA and SQIVND (reference sequence). Trimming stripped 8 bases from V and 4 bases from J, with 9 bases between. This CDR3 comprises 12 residues. The CDR3 coding sequence is TGTGCCAGTCGGACAGAGAATCAGCCCCAGCATTTT. It yields the protein CASRTENQPQHF.

The chain has TRBV12-5 and TRBJ2-3; 7 bases are a match to TRBD2. This CDR3 contains 18 residues. V gave up 3 bases and J gave up 1 base; unmatched junction bases: 13. Germline CDR1 is LGHNT and CDR2 is FRNRAP. The CDR3 protein is CASGFLRELASRTDTQYF. In DNA, the CDR3 is TGTGCTAGTGGTTTTCTCCGTGAACTAGCGTCTCGCACAGATACGCAGTATTTT. The full variable domain, completed using reference TRBV12-5 and TRBJ2-3, is DARVTQTPRHKVTEMGQEVTMRCQPILGHNTVFWYRQTMMQGLELLAYFRNRAPLDDSGMPKDRFSAEMPDATLATLKIQPSEPRDSAVYFCASGFLRELASRTDTQYFGPGTRLTVL.

The rearrangement links TRBV9 to TRBJ1-2; D remains unclear. This CDR3 region has 12 residues. The germline V and J ends were trimmed by 3 bases and 8 bases, with 11 bases remaining between them. In germline, CDR1 is SGDLS, CDR2 YYNGEE. The CDR3 nucleotides read TGTGCCAGCAGCGCATCCGCTTTAGGCTACACCTTC. It codes for CASSASALGYTF.

In its sample, this clone was seen a few times. This sequence joins TRBV27 and TRBJ2-5, with D possibly TRBD2 on 5 matching bases. CDR3 size: 13 residues. CDR1 is MNHEY and CDR2 is SMNVEV in the germline V gene (reference sequence). Trimming shortened V by 6 bases and J by 2 bases, and 10 bases separated the two germline ends. The CDR3 loop reads CASSREGQETQYF. As DNA, the CDR3 is TGTGCCAGCAGCAGAGAGGGTCAAGAGACCCAGTACTTC.

The rearrangement uses TRBV5-1 and TRBJ2-3; D unresolved. Germline CDR1 SGHRS, CDR2 YFSETQ. V lost 0 bases and J 6 bases, leaving 11 bases between the germline ends. The CDR3 spans 14 residues. The chain's CDR3 is CASSLADHRDTQYF. The DNA for the CDR3 is TGCGCCAGCAGCTTGGCGGACCATAGGGATACGCAGTATTTT.

The chain is built from TRBV28 and TRBJ2-2; the D gene is possibly TRBD1 (6 bases). The CDR3 length is 14 residues. V was shortened by 5 bases and J by 9 bases, with 16 bases between the two germline ends. The V gene's germline CDR1 is MDHEN and CDR2 SYDVKM. As DNA, the CDR3 is TGTGCCAGCAGTCAAATCACAGGGAACCGGGAGCTGTTTTTT. Its protein product is CASSQITGNRELFF.

The gene calls are TRBV27 and TRBJ2-7, with a weak D call TRBD1 (5 bases). CDR1 is MNHEY and CDR2 is SMNVEV in the germline V gene (reference sequence). The CDR3 consists of 13 residues. Trimming shortened V by 6 bases and J by 6 bases, and 15 bases separated the two germline ends. The CDR3 sequence is CASRQGRFGEQYF. In DNA form, the CDR3 reads TGTGCCAGCAGGCAGGGTAGATTTGGCGAGCAGTACTTC.

The chain recombines TRBV6-4 with TRBJ2-3, with 9 bases matching TRBD2. The CDR3 extends over 16 amino acids. Germline V lookup: CDR1 MRHNA, CDR2 SNTAGT. The V and J ends lost 2 bases and 4 bases, in that order; junction bases with no gene match: 7. This CDR3 reads CASSDVSGGSADTQYF. Here the CDR3 DNA reads TGTGCCAGCAGTGACGTTAGCGGGGGTTCCGCAGATACGCAGTATTTT.